This T cell receptor beta chain was retrieved from a study of T-cell reconstitution after alpha-beta-depleted transplantation in children. Germline V gives CDR1 SEHNR, CDR2 FQNEAQ (reference sequence). This CDR3 comprises 13 residues. V lost 5 bases to trimming and J lost 0 bases, with 7 bases between them. A TCRbeta library incorporating unique molecular identifiers was prepared. TCRdb re-called the PCR reads with MiXCR, one entry per CDR3 protein. This sample has some 500,000 distinct CDR3 sequences; approximately 20% occur once, and the top ten carry roughly 3.3%. The sample here was PBMCs from the stem cell graft donor, taken from the stem cell graft. This clonotype originated in a human donor who donated a stem cell graft to a child with acute lymphoblastic leukemia. This chain connects TRBV7-9 to TRBJ1-1, with D uncertain. The CDR3 here is CASSGVMNTEAFF. The CDR3 coding sequence is TGTGCCAGCAGCGGGGTCATGAACACTGAAGCTTTCTTT.